Following are 6 T cell receptor beta chains from one sample sequenced in a study of identical twins. TCRdb re-called the 5' RACE reads with MiXCR, one entry per CDR3 protein. The sample lists 200,000 to 250,000 distinct CDR3 sequences; approximately 8.3% were seen once. This same sample was also taken into another study, of yellow fever vaccine responses in identical twins.

The sample taken for sequencing was memory (CD45RO+) T cells sorted from blood. The source of these receptors is a young woman in good health.

This clonotype appeared a few times. The rearrangement joins TRBV2 to TRBJ2-5; D may be TRBD1 (5 bases). CDR1 is SNHLY and CDR2 is FYNNEI in the germline V gene. V lost 6 bases and J lost 5, with 19 bases in between. The CDR3 runs to 15 residues. The CDR3 DNA reads as TGTGCCAGCAGAGGTCTGGGGCCTCCTGAGGAGACCCAGTACTTC. Translated: CASRGLGPPEETQYF. The full variable domain, with the rest looked up from reference TRBV2 and TRBJ2-5, is EPEVTQTPSHQVTQMGQEVILRCVPISNHLYFYWYRQILGQKVEFLVSFYNNEISEKSEIFDDQFSVERPDGSNFTLKIRSTKLEDSAMYFCASRGLGPPEETQYFGPGTRLLVL.

This clonotype was detected many times. The DNA for the CDR3 is TGTGCCAGCAGTTATAAAAGACGGACGAACACCGGGGAGCTGTTTTTT. Encoded protein: CASSYKRRTNTGELFF. The rearrangement joins TRBV6-5 to TRBJ2-2; D uncertain. The V gene lost 3 bases and the J gene lost 0 bases, with 11 bases spanning the gap. The CDR3 has 16 amino acids. The germline gives CDR1 MNHEY, CDR2 SVGAGI.

The chain employs TRBV9 and TRBJ2-6; 9 bases are shared with TRBD1. Germline V lookup: CDR1 SGDLS, CDR2 YYNGEE. The CDR3 covers 19 residues. With 3 bases clipped from V and 0 bases from J, the junction kept 10 bases outside the gene matches. CDR3 DNA sequence: TGTGCCAGCAGCGCACGTAGTTCGACAGGGGGCTCTGGGGCCAACGTCCTGACTTTC. Encoded protein: CASSARSSTGGSGANVLTF.

There are many counts of this clonotype. The V gene is TRBV12-3 or TRBV12-4, the J gene TRBJ2-5, with D possibly matching TRBD1 (6 bases). Trimming left V 6 bases short and J 1 base short, with 15 bases between. CDR3 size: 15 residues. CDR3 sequence (DNA): TGTGCCAGCAGCCCCGGGACAAAGTTCCAAGAGACCCAGTACTTC. Translation gives CASSPGTKFQETQYF.

This clonotype has ten or more counts. The chain is built from TRBV14 and TRBJ2-1; 12 bases align to TRBD2. CDR3 length: 19 residues. CDR1 and CDR2 from the germline V gene are SGHDN and FVKESK. V lost 0 bases, J lost 1 base, and 7 bases stayed unmatched. Here the CDR3 reads CASSQDYVTSGRSYNEQFF. The CDR3 DNA reads as TGTGCCAGCAGCCAAGATTACGTAACTAGCGGGAGGTCCTACAATGAGCAGTTCTTC.

This clonotype showed up just once. This sequence may be a read error, since a much larger clone differs from it by one base. The chain employs TRBV20-1 and TRBJ2-2; unclear D gene. Germline V gene sequence: CDR1 DFQATT, CDR2 SNEGSKA (reference sequence). This CDR3 has 15 amino acids. The ends were cut back, 1 base at V and 7 bases at J, with 16 bases in the middle. In nucleotides, the CDR3 is TGCAGTGCTAGAGTGGCGACCCTTTTTGGCGGGGAGCTGTTTTTT. Protein product: CSARVATLFGGELFF.